Presented here are 17 T cell receptor beta chains from one specimen sequenced in a study of PD-L1 blockade in urothelial cancer. Profiling relied on immunoSEQ multiplex PCR, and the TCRdb table lists in-frame clones only, not all of them. The sample carries around 100,000 clones, over 75% recorded once. The sequencing used PBMCs, collected around atezolizumab (anti-PD-L1) treatment. The receptors were gathered from a man aged 50 to 59 with urothelial cancer.

This clone was found a few times. J is TRBJ1-1 and V is TRBV19; D gene unclear. Trimming pared 6 bases from V and 2 bases from J, leaving 19 bases between. This CDR3 is built from 16 residues. Germline CDR1 reads LNHDA; CDR2 reads SQIVND (reference sequence). This CDR3 reads CASRPTGSASNTEAFF. The DNA for the CDR3 is TGTGCCAGTAGGCCCACCGGGAGCGCTTCAAACACTGAAGCTTTCTTT. The complete variable domain, with remaining parts taken from reference TRBV19 and TRBJ1-1, reads DGGITQSPKYLFRKEGQNVTLSCEQNLNHDAMYWYRQDPGQGLRLIYYSQIVNDFQKGDIAEGYSVSREKKESFPLTVTSAQKNPTAFYLCASRPTGSASNTEAFFGQGTRLTVV.

DNA for the CDR3: TGTGCCTGGAGTAAGGGACTAGCGCTTGGCAAAAACATTCAGTACTTC. Amino acids: CAWSKGLALGKNIQYF. The genes are TRBV30 and TRBJ2-4, with TRBD2 matching over 10 bases. This CDR3 region has 16 residues. V lost 2 bases to trimming and J lost 3 bases; unmatched junction nucleotides: 7. Germline V gene data show CDR1 as GTSNPN and CDR2 as SVGIG (reference sequence).

The chain has TRBV5-1 and TRBJ2-4; D remains ambiguous. This CDR3 spans 13 amino acids. V lost 4 bases and J 6 bases, leaving 11 bases between the germline ends. Germline V CDR1 and CDR2: SGHRS, YFSETQ. CDR3 nucleotides: TGCGCCAGCAGCGAGACTTTTGGAAACATTCAGTACTTC. It specifies CASSETFGNIQYF. The entire variable domain, with the rest obtained from reference TRBV5-1 and TRBJ2-4, is as follows: KAGVTQTPRYLIKTRGQQVTLSCSPISGHRSVSWYQQTPGQGLQFLFEYFSETQRNKGNFPGRFSGRQFSNSRSEMNVSTLELGDSALYLCASSETFGNIQYFGAGTRLSVL.

The chain links TRBV14 to TRBJ2-7; tentative D call: TRBD2 (5 bases). V was clipped by 1 base and J by 0 bases, with 13 bases between them. The CDR3 is 16 amino acids. The germline gives CDR1 SGHDN, CDR2 FVKESK. DNA for the CDR3: TGTGCCAGCAGCCAAGGAGTCGCGGGCAGCTCCTACGAGCAGTACTTC. It is translated as CASSQGVAGSSYEQYF.

The chain is built from TRBV18 and TRBJ2-7; 8 nucleotides agree with TRBD2. CDR3 length equals 14 residues. Per germline, CDR1 KGHSH and CDR2 LQKENI. Trimming at V came to 8 bases and at J to 6 bases, leaving 12 bases not matched to a gene. This chain's CDR3 is CASTPPGLVTEQYF. The CDR3 DNA is TGTGCCAGCACCCCGCCGGGACTAGTCACCGAGCAGTACTTC.

This chain joins TRBV28 and TRBJ2-5; 12 bases agree with TRBD2. CDR3 length: 14 amino acids. The V and J ends lost 4 bases and 8 bases, in that order; junction bases with no gene match: 5. CDR1 is MDHEN, CDR2 SYDVKM, per germline. The CDR3 loop is CASSWTSGIKTQYF. CDR3 nucleotide sequence: TGTGCCAGCAGTTGGACTAGCGGGATCAAAACCCAGTACTTC. Looking up the rest from reference TRBV28 and TRBJ2-5 gives the full variable domain: DVKVTQSSRYLVKRTGEKVFLECVQDMDHENMFWYRQDPGLGLRLIYFSYDVKMKEKGDIPEGYSVSREKKERFSLILESASTNQTSMYLCASSWTSGIKTQYFGPGTRLLVL.

CDR3 protein: CASSIPAGPGQPQHF. Written as DNA, the CDR3 is TGTGCCAGTAGTATACCCGCAGGGCCAGGTCAGCCCCAGCATTTT. The chain couples TRBV19 to TRBJ1-5, with a tentative D call TRBD1 (5 bases). Germline CDR1 LNHDA, CDR2 SQIVND (reference sequence). The V end was cut by 2 bases, the J end by 6 bases, with 14 bases between. The CDR3 is 15 residues long.

The chain has TRBV27 and TRBJ2-6, with 10 nucleotides matching TRBD1. CDR1 is MNHEY and CDR2 is SMNVEV in the germline V gene (reference sequence). V trimming: 6 bases; J trimming: 0 bases; junction bases outside the gene matches: 2. The CDR3 extends over 16 amino acids. The CDR3 sequence is CASRRDRGSGANVLTF. CDR3 nucleotides: TGTGCCAGCAGGAGGGACAGGGGCTCTGGGGCCAACGTCCTGACTTTC. The full variable domain, in which reference TRBV27 and TRBJ2-6 provide the parts outside the CDR3, is EAQVTQNPRYLITVTGKKLTVTCSQNMNHEYMSWYRQDPGLGLRQIYYSMNVEVTDKGDVPEGYKVSRKEKRNFPLILESPSPNQTSLYFCASRRDRGSGANVLTFGAGSRLTVL.

The rearrangement joins TRBV11-1 to TRBJ2-7; D is ambiguous. This CDR3 is 13 amino acids long. Trimming took 2 bases from V and 5 from J, leaving 10 bases between them. Germline V CDR1 and CDR2: SGHAT, FQDESV (reference sequence). The CDR3 DNA reads as TGTGCCAGCAGCTTAAAGCTAGTCGACGAGCAGTACTTC. Amino acid sequence: CASSLKLVDEQYF.

Only one count was recorded for this clone. The chain has TRBV6-5 and TRBJ2-5; the D gene is possibly TRBD1 (5 bases). This CDR3 region has 16 residues. Deletions cut 4 bases from V and 1 base from J, with 16 bases between. Germline-derived CDR1 and CDR2 are MNHEY and SVGAGI. The CDR3 reads CASSSQDTEFQETQYF. The CDR3 DNA follows: TGTGCCAGCAGTTCCCAGGACACTGAATTCCAAGAGACCCAGTACTTC.

The V call is TRBV4-2, the J call TRBJ2-1; 14 positions match TRBD2. The J segment lost 9 bases and the V segment lost 4 bases, leaving 8 bases of the junction unmatched. This CDR3 region has 16 residues. CDR1 is LGHNA and CDR2 is YNFKEQ in the germline V gene. CDR3 nucleotide sequence: TGTGCCAGCAGCCCCAGACTAGCGGGAGGGCCGGTTGAGCAGTTCTTC. This gives the protein CASSPRLAGGPVEQFF.

This chain links TRBV2 with TRBJ2-3, with 8 bases matching TRBD2. The V segment lost 0 bases and the J segment 2 bases; nucleotides outside the gene matches: 16. The CDR3 is 20 amino acids. Per germline, CDR1 SNHLY and CDR2 FYNNEI. The CDR3 here is CASSEAVSGAPTITTDTQYF. The CDR3 region has the DNA TGTGCCAGCAGTGAAGCGGTTAGCGGGGCACCCACTATTACCACAGATACGCAGTATTTT.

With regard to this clone: One junction end disagrees with the germline gene, perhaps due to a read error. The rearrangement uses TRBV6-1 and TRBJ2-7; 9 positions agree with TRBD1. There are 13 residues in the CDR3. CDR1 and CDR2 from the germline V gene are MNHNS and SASEGT. Here the CDR3 DNA reads TGTGCCAGCTTTACCTCGGCGGGACAGGGCAAGAACTTC. Protein sequence: CASFTSAGQGKNF.

The gene calls are TRBV18 and TRBJ2-5; a weak D match, TRBD2 (5 bases). Trimming took 4 bases from V and 2 from J, leaving 11 bases between them. In germline, CDR1 is KGHSH, CDR2 LQKENI. CDR3 length equals 14 residues. As DNA, the CDR3 is TGTGCCAGCTCACTGAGACGGGGACAAGAGACCCAGTACTTC. Encoded protein: CASSLRRGQETQYF.

The chain combines TRBV28 with TRBJ1-2; 7 bases are a match to TRBD1. Germline values: CDR1 MDHEN, CDR2 SYDVKM. The CDR3 has 15 amino acids. V dropped 5 bases and J dropped 8; count of bases not matched to a gene: 14. CDR3 loop: CASSLGGAQGGGYTF. CDR3 bases: TGTGCCAGCAGTCTAGGGGGCGCCCAGGGCGGCGGCTACACCTTC.

A note on this clone: This sample also contains other DNA sequences that code for the same CDR3. The genes are TRBV14 and TRBJ2-1, with a possible D match to TRBD2 (5 bases). The V end lost 4 bases, the J end lost 0 bases, and 10 bases lay between the germline ends. The CDR3 contains 15 residues. CDR1 SGHDN and CDR2 FVKESK come from the germline V gene. CDR3: CASSPLGSSYNEQFF. The CDR3 DNA reads as TGTGCCAGCAGCCCCCTAGGGAGCTCCTACAATGAGCAGTTCTTC.

The rearrangement links TRBV5-1 to TRBJ2-2; weak D call: TRBD2 (6 bases). V lost 3 bases to trimming and J lost 5 bases, with 20 bases between them. The CDR3 has 17 residues. CDR1 SGHRS and CDR2 YFSETQ come from the germline V gene. CDR3 in DNA: TGCGCCAGCAGCTGGGCCCGACCGGGACTCCGGACCGGGGAGCTGTTTTTT. It codes for CASSWARPGLRTGELFF.